Listed here are 16 T cell receptor beta chains from one sample, sequenced in a study of blood T cells in healthy people across ages. The authors ran a second PCR of roughly 7 to 11 cycles using a sample-barcoded 5' primer and a J-beta primer mix. TCRdb independently ran MiXCR on the 5' RACE reads; one entry per CDR3 protein. Of 1.4 million to 1.5 million distinct CDR3 sequences in the sample, roughly 45% were seen once. The material sequenced was blood. The receptors here all came from a woman aged 18-29 years in good health.

This clonotype occurred a few times. This chain links TRBV7-9 with TRBJ2-7; unclear D gene. This CDR3 region has 14 residues. Trimming cost V 3 bases and J 1 base, with 10 bases left between them. Germline V lookup: CDR1 SEHNR, CDR2 FQNEAQ (reference sequence). CDR3 in amino acids: CASSFLGPSYEQYF. The CDR3, as DNA: TGTGCCAGCAGCTTTTTAGGTCCTTCCTACGAGCAGTACTTC.

This clonotype was detected once. The genes are TRBV3-1 and TRBJ2-1; 7 positions match TRBD1. Germline CDR1 and CDR2: LGHDT and YNNKEL (reference sequence). J was trimmed by 8 bases and V by 1 base; bases with no gene match: 5. The CDR3 loop spans 14 amino acids. CDR3 in amino acids: CASSQAEGGDEQFF. The CDR3 nucleotides read TGTGCCAGCAGCCAAGCCGAAGGGGGCGATGAGCAGTTCTTC.

The chain is built from TRBV20-1 and TRBJ2-3; D is unresolved. This CDR3 has 14 residues. From germline, CDR1 is DFQATT and CDR2 SNEGSKA (reference sequence). V lost 6 bases to trimming and J lost 0 bases, with 13 bases between them. CDR3 DNA sequence: TGCAGTGCCCTTGTGGGCTCTAGCACAGATACGCAGTATTTT. As protein: CSALVGSSTDTQYF.

This clonotype was observed a single time. The rearrangement joins TRBV11-1 to TRBJ1-1, with D perhaps matching TRBD1 (6 bases). Germline V gene data show CDR1 as SGHAT and CDR2 as FQDESV (reference sequence). This CDR3 contains 12 residues. Trimming took off 1 base at V and 12 bases at J, with 12 bases between the two ends. In DNA, the CDR3 is TGTGCCAGCAGCTTAGGGGGGGCGAGCCCTTTCTTT. Residues: CASSLGGASPFF.

This chain links TRBV27 with TRBJ2-2, with no clear D. The CDR3 has 13 residues. Trimming pared 6 bases from V and 4 bases from J, leaving 9 bases between. Germline-derived CDR1 and CDR2 are MNHEY and SMNVEV (reference sequence). CDR3 in DNA: TGTGCCAGCAGCCTCCTATTCACCGGGGAGCTGTTTTTT. This sequence encodes CASSLLFTGELFF.

The gene calls are TRBV6-1 and TRBJ2-3; no firm D call. Trimming pared 8 bases from V and 2 bases from J, leaving 11 bases between. The CDR3 loop spans 13 amino acids. CDR1 and CDR2 from the germline V gene are MNHNS and SASEGT. In DNA form, the CDR3 reads TGTGCCAGCCGGAGTTACTCCACAGATACGCAGTATTTT. Its protein is CASRSYSTDTQYF.

This clonotype has more than one count but fewer than ten. This chain links TRBV7-3 with TRBJ2-3, with D possibly TRBD2 on 6 matching bases. The length of the CDR3 is 17 residues. Trimming left V 2 bases short and J 0 bases short, with 15 bases between. Germline loops: CDR1 SGHTA, CDR2 FQGTGA. The CDR3 protein is CASSLGALAGSTDTQYF. The CDR3 DNA sequence: TGTGCCAGCAGCTTAGGCGCCCTGGCGGGGAGCACAGATACGCAGTATTTT.

The sample holds a few counts of this clonotype. The J gene is TRBJ1-5, the V gene TRBV12-3 or TRBV12-4; no clear D gene. The CDR3 contains 13 residues. Trimming took off 6 bases at V and 4 bases at J, with 10 bases between the two ends. CDR3 loop: CASRGGPNQPQHF. CDR3 in DNA: TGTGCCAGCAGGGGAGGGCCGAATCAGCCCCAGCATTTT.

This clonotype was seen a handful of times. The chain joins TRBV4-1 to TRBJ2-4, with 10 nucleotides matching TRBD2. This CDR3 region has 16 residues. CDR1 and CDR2 from the germline V gene are MGHRA and YSYEKL. The V gene end was trimmed by 4 bases and the J gene end by 1 base; junction bases not matched to a gene: 4. The CDR3 DNA reads as TGCGCCAGCAGCCCTCTAGCGGGAGAGGCCAAAAACATTCAGTACTTC. Translation gives CASSPLAGEAKNIQYF.

In its sample, this clonotype was seen many times. The CDR3 loop is CASSLKGQGYGYTF. The CDR3 DNA is TGTGCCAGCAGCCTAAAGGGACAGGGGTATGGCTACACCTTC. This chain joins TRBV7-2 and TRBJ1-2; 10 bases map to TRBD1. Germline CDR1 SGHTA, CDR2 FQGNSA. This CDR3 spans 14 amino acids. Trimming removed 5 bases from V and 5 bases from J; junction bases left unmatched: 5.

This clonotype was counted between two and nine times. The chain employs TRBV12-3 or TRBV12-4 and TRBJ1-5; no reliable D call. Trimming shortened V by 2 bases and J by 3 bases, and 8 bases separated the two germline ends. The CDR3 is 14 amino acids. CDR3 sequence reads: CASSLQSLNQPQHF. The CDR3 DNA is TGTGCCAGCAGTTTACAGAGCCTCAATCAGCCCCAGCATTTT.

In this sample, this clonotype turned up a few times. V and J are TRBV6-1 and TRBJ1-2; 10 bases are shared with TRBD1. CDR3 length: 17 amino acids. The germline gives CDR1 MNHNS, CDR2 SASEGT. Germline trimming cut 7 bases from V and 4 bases from J; bases unmatched to any gene: 15. The CDR3 loop reads CASKLGQGNHMSYGYTF. CDR3 sequence (DNA): TGTGCCAGCAAATTGGGACAGGGGAACCATATGAGCTATGGCTACACCTTC.

The V gene is TRBV7-9, the J gene TRBJ2-5; D gene ambiguous. V lost 6 bases, J lost 11 bases, and 22 bases lay in between. Germline CDR1 reads SEHNR; CDR2 reads FQNEAQ (reference sequence). The CDR3 runs 14 residues. The CDR3 reads CASRGQLKSGEQYF. The CDR3 nucleotides read TGTGCCAGCAGGGGCCAACTCAAAAGTGGTGAGCAGTACTTC.

The sample holds a few counts of this clonotype. As DNA, the CDR3 is TGCGCCAGCAGCCCCTCCACAATCGGGTCTCAGTCGAGCTACACCTTC. The encoded protein is CASSPSTIGSQSSYTF. This chain uses TRBV5-1 with TRBJ1-2; no definite D call. Per the germline V gene, CDR1 is SGHRS and CDR2 is YFSETQ. The CDR3 spans 16 residues. Trimming removed 4 bases at V and 9 bases at J, with 25 bases between.

This chain links TRBV7-9 with TRBJ1-1; a weak D match, TRBD1 (5 bases). The germline V and J ends were trimmed by 5 bases and 0 bases, with 13 bases remaining between them. CDR3 size: 15 residues. CDR1 is SEHNR and CDR2 is FQNEAQ in the germline V gene (reference sequence). The CDR3 nucleotides are TGTGCCAGCAGCGGGCGACAGCCCATGAACACTGAAGCTTTCTTT. Protein sequence: CASSGRQPMNTEAFF.

V is TRBV5-1 and J is TRBJ2-3, with TRBD2 matching 11 bases. This CDR3 spans 16 amino acids. With V trimmed by 4 bases and J by 6 bases, 10 bases remained unmatched. Germline lookup yields CDR1 SGHRS and CDR2 YFSETQ. CDR3 in amino acids: CASSGGLAVTGDTQYF. The CDR3 bases are TGCGCCAGCAGCGGGGGACTAGCGGTAACCGGGGATACGCAGTATTTT.